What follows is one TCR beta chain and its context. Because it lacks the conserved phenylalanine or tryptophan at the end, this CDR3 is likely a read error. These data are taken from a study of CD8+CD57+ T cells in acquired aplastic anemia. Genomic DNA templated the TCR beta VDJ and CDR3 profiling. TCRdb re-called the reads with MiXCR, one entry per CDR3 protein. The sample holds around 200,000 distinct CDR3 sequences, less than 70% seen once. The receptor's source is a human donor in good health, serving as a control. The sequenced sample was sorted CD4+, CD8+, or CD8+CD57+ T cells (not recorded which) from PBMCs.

DNA for the CDR3: TGTGCCAGCAGCCATCCCGTCACAGGGAAGATTGAAGCTTTCTCT. Residues: CASSHPVTGKIEAFS. This rearrangement joins TRBV3-1 to TRBJ1-1; D perhaps matches TRBD1 (6 bases). The CDR3 extends over 15 amino acids. In germline, CDR1 is LGHDT, CDR2 YNNKEL (reference sequence). V dropped 3 bases and J dropped 7 bases, with 18 bases sitting between them.